This T cell receptor beta chain emerged from a study of chemoradiotherapy in HPV16-positive cancers. Broader study findings: During treatment, candidate HPV-specific clones and E7-related motifs expanded in tumor.

Sequencing used immunoSEQ multiplex PCR; TCRdb keeps in-frame clones, though not all of them. In the table there are some 31,000 clones, 91% of which are singletons. Worth noting for this clone: The antigen is undetermined.

Trimming cost V 0 bases and J 4 bases, with 10 bases left between them. This CDR3 contains 14 residues. Germline V gene data show CDR1 as ENHRY and CDR2 as SYGVKD. The source is a human donor with HPV-associated anogenital cancer. The chain is built from TRBV10-3 and TRBJ2-7; the D is unclear. This material consisted of blood, taken from a patient who underwent chemoradiotherapy. CDR3 nucleotide sequence: TGTGCCATCAGTGAGTCGGGGTTCAGTTACGAGCAGTACTTC. Amino acid sequence: CAISESGFSYEQYF.